This is a list of T cell receptor beta chains from one sample in a study of CD8+CD57+ T cells in acquired aplastic anemia. TCRdb fed the reads into MiXCR, producing one record per CDR3 protein. This table holds 450,000 to 600,000 distinct CDR3 sequences, roughly a third found once. Sequencing was performed on sorted CD4+, CD8+, or CD8+CD57+ T cells (not recorded which) from PBMCs. The receptors here all came from a human donor with aplastic anemia. Both conserved end residues are part of each CDR3. D genes are given only for firm matches. Size is omitted from some rows. Given values are once, few, many or a class for expanded clones.

size: many
D: TRBD1
J: TRBJ2-3
V: TRBV10-3
CDR3: CAIVNRVGQGTDTQYF
DNA: TGTGCCATCGTCAATCGGGTGGGACAGGGCACAGATACGCAGTATTTT

size: few
D: NA
J: TRBJ2-7
V: TRBV5-5
CDR3: CASSLRSGDEQYF
DNA: TGTGCCAGCAGCTTGCGATCGGGGGACGAGCAGTACTTC

size: NA
D: NA
J: TRBJ2-3
V: TRBV7-2
CDR3: CASSTTVDTQYF
DNA: TGTGCCAGCAGTACGACTGTGGATACGCAGTATTTT

size: few
D: TRBD2
J: TRBJ2-2
V: TRBV12-3/TRBV12-4
CDR3: CASSLRAGGPTGELFF
DNA: TGTGCCAGCAGTTTAAGAGCGGGGGGGCCGACCGGGGAGCTGTTTTTT

size: NA
D: NA
J: TRBJ2-2
V: TRBV12-3/TRBV12-4
CDR3: CASSLDRITGELFF
DNA: TGTGCCAGCAGTTTAGACAGGATCACCGGGGAGCTGTTTTTT

size: few
D: TRBD1
J: TRBJ2-7
V: TRBV9
CDR3: CASSAERQGTGSYEQYF
DNA: TGTGCCAGCAGCGCCGAGAGACAGGGGACAGGGTCCTACGAGCAGTACTTC

size: NA
D: NA
J: TRBJ2-7
V: TRBV7-9
CDR3: CASSSVTQGGILREQYF
DNA: TGTGCCAGCAGCTCCGTCACACAGGGCGGGATACTCAGAGAGCAGTACTTC

size: many
D: NA
J: TRBJ1-2
V: TRBV7-9
CDR3: CASSLDSWGASGYTF
DNA: TGTGCCAGCAGCTTAGATTCCTGGGGGGCGAGTGGCTACACCTTC

size: few
D: TRBD2
J: TRBJ2-3
V: TRBV29-1
CDR3: CSVGGAHTQYF
DNA: TGCAGCGTGGGAGGGGCCCATACGCAGTATTTT

size: many
D: NA
J: TRBJ2-3
V: TRBV20-1
CDR3: CSARGSSTDTQYF
DNA: TGCAGTGCTAGAGGGTCTAGCACAGATACGCAGTATTTT

size: NA
D: TRBD1
J: TRBJ1-4
V: TRBV15
CDR3: CATSRGDRDNEKLFF
DNA: TGTGCCACCAGCAGAGGGGACAGGGACAATGAAAAACTGTTTTTT

size: NA
D: TRBD1
J: TRBJ2-5
V: TRBV19
CDR3: CASSQEGTGTLTQYF
DNA: TGTGCCAGTAGTCAAGAGGGGACAGGTACATTGACCCAGTACTTC

size: many
D: NA
J: TRBJ1-5
V: TRBV7-8
CDR3: CASSLSRGSNQPQHF
DNA: TGTGCCAGCAGCTTAAGCAGGGGCAGCAATCAGCCCCAGCATTTT

size: NA
D: NA
J: TRBJ1-2
V: TRBV19
CDR3: CASRPTSQEGYGYTF
DNA: TGTGCCAGTAGACCGACTTCACAGGAGGGCTATGGCTACACCTTC

size: NA
D: NA
J: TRBJ1-6
V: TRBV5-5
CDR3: CASSLDGRSYNSPLHF
DNA: TGTGCCAGCAGCTTGGATGGAAGGAGCTATAATTCACCCCTCCACTTT

size: many
D: TRBD1
J: TRBJ1-2
V: TRBV29-1
CDR3: CSVRWGQGRLETYGYTF
DNA: TGCAGCGTTCGATGGGGACAGGGTCGACTAGAGACCTATGGCTACACCTTC

size: many
D: NA
J: TRBJ2-7
V: TRBV7-6
CDR3: CASSLAPGQARGREQYF
DNA: TGTGCCAGCAGCTTAGCCCCTGGACAGGCCAGAGGGAGGGAGCAGTACTTC

size: NA
D: NA
J: TRBJ2-2
V: TRBV9
CDR3: CASSVATGTGELFF
DNA: TGTGCCAGCAGCGTAGCTACTGGGACCGGGGAGCTGTTTTTT

size: NA
D: NA
J: TRBJ2-5
V: TRBV4-1
CDR3: CASSQGETGWVRAETQYF
DNA: TGCGCCAGCAGCCAAGGAGAGACGGGGTGGGTTCGGGCGGAGACCCAGTACTTC

size: NA
D: NA
J: TRBJ2-3
V: TRBV20-1
CDR3: CSARDLASPGVGTQYF
DNA: TGCAGTGCTAGAGATCTGGCTAGCCCAGGGGTCGGTACGCAGTATTTT

size: NA
D: NA
J: TRBJ2-1
V: TRBV24-1
CDR3: CATSASRGHNNEQFF
DNA: TGTGCCACCAGTGCTAGTCGAGGACATAACAATGAGCAGTTCTTC

size: NA
D: NA
J: TRBJ2-3
V: TRBV5-1
CDR3: CASRIGRIVADTQYF
DNA: TGCGCCAGCAGGATCGGCAGAATAGTGGCAGATACGCAGTATTTT

size: once
D: TRBD2
J: TRBJ2-7
V: TRBV9
CDR3: CASSQVGGVAPYEQYF
DNA: TGTGCCAGCAGCCAAGTTGGGGGGGTGGCCCCCTACGAGCAGTACTTC